This T cell receptor (beta chain) was sequenced during a study of blood T cell repertoires in COVID-19. Germline V gene data show CDR1 as MDHEN and CDR2 as SYDVKM. The CDR3 consists of 15 residues. V was pared by 6 bases and J by 4 bases, with 7 bases of the junction left unmatched. Only in-frame clones appear in the TCRdb table, and some are missing; sequencing was by immunoSEQ multiplex PCR. The table has 95,000 to 100,000 clones, approximately 81% seen once. The genes are TRBV28 and TRBJ2-2; the match to TRBD2 covers 8 bases. The sequencing sample was made of peripheral blood. The clonotype was recovered from a woman aged 65 to 85 with active or convalescent COVID-19. The CDR3 DNA reads as TGTGCCAGCAGCAGAGCGGGGGCGGGCACCGGGGAGCTGTTTTTT. Translation: CASSRAGAGTGELFF.